This T cell receptor (beta chain) is drawn from a study of beta chain features in type 1 diabetes. Overall study findings and caveats: Because the template was cDNA, high-expressing cells might be over-represented. Significant though moderate, a shortening of TCRB CDR3s appeared in all four CD4+ subsets of Type 1 diabetes patients.

The study reverse transcribed the entire isolated RNA, so it sequenced expressed TCRB transcripts. Method: immunoSEQ multiplex PCR; TCRdb's copy keeps in-frame clones and lacks some. The data contain approximately 240,000 clones, 15% to 20% of them singletons. This clone has more than one count but fewer than ten. The antigen is undetermined. The TCR originated in a man aged 25-45 years with type 1 diabetes. The specimen sequenced was naive CD4+ T cells from blood.

The CDR3 DNA sequence: TGCGCCAGCAGCGAAATCGGGACAGGGGCCTCGGATACGCAGTATTTT. Amino acid sequence: CASSEIGTGASDTQYF. This chain uses TRBV5-1 with TRBJ2-3, with 10 bases lining up with TRBD1. The CDR3 runs to 16 residues. Germline loops: CDR1 SGHRS, CDR2 YFSETQ. The V segment lost 4 bases and the J segment 6 bases; nucleotides outside the gene matches: 11.